This TCR beta chain emerged from a study of read filtering for tumor transcriptome and immune sequencing. In the study overall: IR-seq gave about 4 to 10.27 million TCR reads per sample; RNA-seq gave about 80 to 1,400.

This clonotype was recorded many times. This library used roughly 400 ng RNA and molecular barcoded adaptors spanning alpha/delta and beta/gamma chains. TCRdb independently ran MiXCR on the reads; one entry per CDR3 protein. The profile shows tens of thousands of distinct CDR3 sequences, 10% to 15% of them singletons. Looked up from germline, CDR1 is LNHDA and CDR2 is SQIVND (reference sequence). V gave up 4 bases and J gave up 14 bases; unmatched junction bases: 12. This CDR3 contains 13 residues. The sample consisted of a population of CD138-negative cells sorted from bone marrow. The chain couples TRBV19 to TRBJ2-3; 7 bases match TRBD1. The origin of this receptor is a donor at least 40 years old with multiple myeloma. CDR3 loop: CASSTRDSSKGYF. In DNA, the CDR3 is TGTGCCAGTAGTACCCGGGACAGCTCCAAGGGGTATTTT.